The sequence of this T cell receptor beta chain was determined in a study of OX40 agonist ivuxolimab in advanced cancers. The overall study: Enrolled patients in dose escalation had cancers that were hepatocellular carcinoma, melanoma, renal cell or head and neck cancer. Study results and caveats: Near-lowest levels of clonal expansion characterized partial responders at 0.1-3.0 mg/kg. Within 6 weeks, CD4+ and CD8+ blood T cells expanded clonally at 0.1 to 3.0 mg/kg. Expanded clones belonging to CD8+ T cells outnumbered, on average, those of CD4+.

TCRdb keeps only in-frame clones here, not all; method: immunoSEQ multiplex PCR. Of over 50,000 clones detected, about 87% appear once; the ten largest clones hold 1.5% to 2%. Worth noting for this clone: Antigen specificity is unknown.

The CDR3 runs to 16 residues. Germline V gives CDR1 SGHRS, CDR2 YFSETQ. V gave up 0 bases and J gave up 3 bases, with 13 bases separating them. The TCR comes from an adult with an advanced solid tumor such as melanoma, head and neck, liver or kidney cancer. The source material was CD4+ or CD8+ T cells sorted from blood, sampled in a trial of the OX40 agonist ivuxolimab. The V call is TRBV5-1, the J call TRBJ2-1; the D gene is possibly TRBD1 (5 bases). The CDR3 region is CASSLGGQGNYNEQFF. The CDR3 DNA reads TGCGCCAGCAGCTTGGGCGGCCAGGGCAACTACAATGAGCAGTTCTTC. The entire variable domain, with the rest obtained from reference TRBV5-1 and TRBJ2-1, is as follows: KAGVTQTPRYLIKTRGQQVTLSCSPISGHRSVSWYQQTPGQGLQFLFEYFSETQRNKGNFPGRFSGRQFSNSRSEMNVSTLELGDSALYLCASSLGGQGNYNEQFFGPGTRLTVL.